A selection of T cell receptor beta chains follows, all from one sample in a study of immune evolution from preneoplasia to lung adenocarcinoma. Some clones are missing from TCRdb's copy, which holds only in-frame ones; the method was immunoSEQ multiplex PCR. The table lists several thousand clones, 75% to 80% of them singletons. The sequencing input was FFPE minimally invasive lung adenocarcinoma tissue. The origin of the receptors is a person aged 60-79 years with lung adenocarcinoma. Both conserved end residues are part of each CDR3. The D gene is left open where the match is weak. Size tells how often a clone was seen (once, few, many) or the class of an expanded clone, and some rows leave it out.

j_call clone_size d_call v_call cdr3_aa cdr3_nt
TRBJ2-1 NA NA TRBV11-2 CASSQNTVNEQFF TGTGCCAGCAGCCAGAACACGGTCAATGAGCAGTTCTTC
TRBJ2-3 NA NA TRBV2 CASSSLLRDTQYF TGTGCCAGCAGTTCCCTTTTACGGGATACGCAGTATTTT
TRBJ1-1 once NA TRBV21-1 CASSKVQNTEAFF TGTGCCAGCAGCAAAGTACAGAACACTGAAGCTTTCTTT
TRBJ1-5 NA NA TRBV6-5 CASSLGTNQPQHF TGTGCCAGCTCCCTGGGAACTAATCAGCCCCAGCATTTT
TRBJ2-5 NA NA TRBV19 CASSPTRNSETQYF TGTGCCAGTAGCCCAACCCGAAACTCTGAGACCCAGTACTTC
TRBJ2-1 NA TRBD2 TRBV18 CASSPPSGSRNEQFF TGTGCCAGCTCACCACCTAGCGGGAGTAGGAATGAGCAGTTCTTC
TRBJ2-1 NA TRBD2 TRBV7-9 CASSLAGGNEQFF TGTGCCAGCAGCTTAGCGGGGGGGAATGAGCAGTTCTTC
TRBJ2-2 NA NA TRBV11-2 CASRSLRGGENTGELFF TGTGCCAGCAGGTCCTTGCGAGGGGGTGAGAACACCGGGGAGCTGTTTTTT
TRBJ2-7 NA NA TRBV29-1 CSVEGGTEQYF TGCAGCGTTGAAGGCGGTACGGAGCAGTACTTC
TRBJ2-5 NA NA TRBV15 CATSRDPHRETQYF TGTGCCACCAGCAGAGATCCCCATCGCGAGACCCAGTACTTC
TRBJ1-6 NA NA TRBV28 CASSLLSYNSPLHF TGTGCCAGCAGTTTACTCTCCTATAATTCACCCCTCCACTTT
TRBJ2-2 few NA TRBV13 CASSPPNTGELFF TGTGCCAGCAGCCCCCCTAACACCGGGGAGCTGTTTTTT
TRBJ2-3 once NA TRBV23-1 CAGRRRADTQYF TGCGCCGGACGTAGAAGGGCAGATACGCAGTATTTT
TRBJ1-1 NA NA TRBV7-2 CASSLDGGRTEAFF TGTGCCAGCAGCTTAGATGGGGGAAGGACTGAAGCTTTCTTT
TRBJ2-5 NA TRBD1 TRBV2 CASSRDRGRQETQYF TGTGCCAGCAGCCGGGACAGGGGTCGCCAAGAGACCCAGTACTTC
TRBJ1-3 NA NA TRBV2 CASNPGAGNTIYF TGTGCCAGCAACCCAGGGGCAGGAAACACCATATATTTT
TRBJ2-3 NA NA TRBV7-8 CASSLSGDPATGDTQYF TGTGCCAGCAGCTTAAGCGGCGACCCTGCAACGGGGGATACGCAGTATTTT
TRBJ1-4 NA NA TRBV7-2 CASSFTGYGEKLFF TGTGCCAGCAGCTTCACAGGGTACGGTGAAAAACTGTTTTTT
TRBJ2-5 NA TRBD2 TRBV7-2 CASSLRRGGGETQYF TGTGCCAGCAGCTTAAGGCGGGGGGGCGGAGAGACCCAGTACTTC
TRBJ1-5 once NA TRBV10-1 CASSEPGHSMVQMFNQPQHF TGCGCCAGCAGTGAGCCAGGTCACTCTATGGTACAGATGTTCAATCAGCCCCAGCATTTT
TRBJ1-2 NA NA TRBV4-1 CASSQTANYGYTF TGCGCCAGCAGCCAGACAGCTAACTATGGCTACACCTTC
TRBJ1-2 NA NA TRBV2 CASTQSDEFSYGYTF TGTGCCAGCACTCAGTCGGACGAATTCTCCTATGGCTACACCTTC
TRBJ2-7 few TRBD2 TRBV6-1 CASSESGASGYEQYF TGTGCCAGCAGTGAAAGCGGGGCCTCGGGTTACGAGCAGTACTTC
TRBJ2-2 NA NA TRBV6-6 CASTRQLSSNTGELFF TGTGCCAGCACCCGACAGCTTTCCTCAAACACCGGGGAGCTGTTTTTT
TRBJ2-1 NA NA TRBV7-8 CASSLAGVGYNEQFF TGTGCCAGCAGCTTAGCAGGGGTCGGCTACAATGAGCAGTTCTTC
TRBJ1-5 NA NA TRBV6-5 CASSTLILWPQHF TGTGCCAGCAGTACTTTAATTTTATGGCCCCAGCATTTT
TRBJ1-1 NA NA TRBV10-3 CAISPGSIVAEAFF TGTGCCATCAGCCCCGGGTCTATCGTGGCTGAAGCTTTCTTT
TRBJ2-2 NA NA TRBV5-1 CASSFSGANTGELFF TGCGCCAGCAGCTTTTCGGGGGCGAACACCGGGGAGCTGTTTTTT